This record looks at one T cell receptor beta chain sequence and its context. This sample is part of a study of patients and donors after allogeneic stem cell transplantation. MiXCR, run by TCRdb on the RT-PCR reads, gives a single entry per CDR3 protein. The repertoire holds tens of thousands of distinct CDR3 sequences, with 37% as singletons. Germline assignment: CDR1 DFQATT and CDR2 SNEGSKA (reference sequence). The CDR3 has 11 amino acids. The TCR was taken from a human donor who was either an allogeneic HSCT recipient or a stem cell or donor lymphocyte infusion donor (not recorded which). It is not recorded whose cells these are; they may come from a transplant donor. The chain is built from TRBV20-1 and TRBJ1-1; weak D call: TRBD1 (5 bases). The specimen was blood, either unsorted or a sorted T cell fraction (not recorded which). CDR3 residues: CTVGGSTEAFF. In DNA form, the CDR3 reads TGCACCGTCGGGGGAAGCACTGAAGCTTTCTTT.